This T cell receptor beta chain was profiled in a study of T cell repertoires in cytomegalovirus infection. Across the whole study: Peptides in the study included HLA-C-restricted and HLA-B-restricted CMV epitopes. Public TCR beta signatures provided an indication of both CMV infection and a matching HLA type.

A remark on this clonotype: The antigen remains undetermined.

The germline gives CDR1 LNHDA, CDR2 SQIVND (reference sequence). V gave up 5 bases and J gave up 8 bases; unmatched junction bases: 9. This CDR3 region has 16 residues. TCRdb redid the calling of the reads with MiXCR, one entry per CDR3 protein. Of approximately 390,000 distinct CDR3 sequences in the sample, 34% were seen once. The study, taken as a whole, reports: Summed public TCR beta family frequency identified CMV carriers bearing the relevant HLA. The ex vivo response was dominated by HLA-C-restricted CMV-specific TCR beta clonotypes.

This specimen was cultured PBMCs, taken from culture after CMV antigen stimulation. The chain employs TRBV19 and TRBJ2-1, with 13 nucleotides matching TRBD2. The clonotype originates from a human donor in good health (CMV status not recorded). Some clones in this sample may be carry-over from other donors' samples. CDR3: CASSPRTSGRGDEQFF. Here the CDR3 DNA reads TGTGCCAGTAGTCCGCGGACTAGCGGGAGAGGTGATGAGCAGTTCTTC.